The 27 T cell receptor beta chains below all came from one sample that was sequenced in a study of blood T cell repertoires in COVID-19. The table came from immunoSEQ multiplex PCR; TCRdb's copy has only in-frame clones and leaves some out. Of 200,000 to 250,000 clones in the sample, roughly 90% were seen once. Sequences were obtained from peripheral blood. Receptor source: a man aged 55 to 69 with COVID-19, enrolled during active disease.

In DNA, the CDR3 is TGTGCCAGTAGTATTCGGACTATTGGCACCGGGGAGCTGTTTTTT. Its translation is CASSIRTIGTGELFF. The gene calls are TRBV19 and TRBJ2-2; TRBD2 is a possible D gene (6 bases). V was shortened by 3 bases and J by 4 bases, with 12 bases between the two germline ends. The germline CDR1 and CDR2 sequences are LNHDA and SQIVND (reference sequence). The CDR3 is 15 amino acids.

This clone appeared a few times. This sequence joins TRBV23-1 and TRBJ1-2; TRBD1 aligns across 10 bases. TRBV23-1 belongs to the ORF category, with a function that is uncertain. The CDR3 has 15 residues. The J segment lost 3 bases and the V segment lost 11 bases, leaving 12 bases of the junction unmatched. The CDR3 sequence is CASWKGTGEDYGYTF. In DNA form, the CDR3 reads TGCGCCTCTTGGAAGGGGACAGGGGAAGACTATGGCTACACCTTC.

V usage is TRBV18 and J usage is TRBJ1-5; TRBD1 might be the D (5 bases). The CDR3 consists of 15 residues. The V end lost 4 bases, the J end lost 5 bases, and 15 bases lay between the germline ends. Germline CDR1 KGHSH, CDR2 LQKENI. The CDR3 reads CASSLPGTVDQPQHF. The CDR3 nucleotides read TGTGCCAGCTCACTACCGGGGACTGTGGATCAGCCCCAGCATTTT. The variable domain in full, with the rest retrieved from reference TRBV18 and TRBJ1-5, is NAGVMQNPRHLVRRRGQEARLRCSPMKGHSHVYWYRQLPEEGLKFMVYLQKENIIDESGMPKERFSAEFPKEGPSILRIQQVVRGDSAAYFCASSLPGTVDQPQHFGDGTRLSIL.

V usage is TRBV25-1 and J usage is TRBJ2-7; D might be TRBD2 (7 bases). This CDR3 comprises 15 residues. Germline CDR1 and CDR2: MGHDK and SYGVNS. The V gene lost 1 base and the J gene lost 2 bases, with 12 bases spanning the gap. The CDR3 sequence: CASSEFWGGPYEQYF. DNA for the CDR3: TGTGCCAGCAGTGAATTCTGGGGGGGCCCCTACGAGCAGTACTTC.

The chain uses TRBV10-2 and TRBJ1-1; possible D gene TRBD1, 5 bases. Germline lookup yields CDR1 WSHSY and CDR2 SAAADI. Between the trimmed V and J ends, which lost 4 bases and 1 base, there was a span of 7 bases. This CDR3 is built from 13 residues. CDR3 coding DNA: TGCGCCAGCAGTGGGCAGGGGAACACTGAAGCTTTCTTT. Its translation is CASSGQGNTEAFF.

This rearrangement joins TRBV7-2 to TRBJ2-3; 8 bases map to TRBD2. Losses at the gene ends were 5 bases for V and 5 bases for J; bases not matched to a gene: 12. CDR1 SGHTA and CDR2 FQGNSA come from the germline V gene. This CDR3 comprises 16 residues. CDR3 bases: TGTGCCAGCAGCCTAATAGCGGGGTCTAGCGGAGATACGCAGTATTTT. Translation gives CASSLIAGSSGDTQYF.

CDR3 DNA: TGTGCCAGTAGTCCGACAGTCAACACTGAAGCTTTCTTT. It translates to CASSPTVNTEAFF. This chain joins TRBV19 and TRBJ1-1, with D possibly being TRBD1 (5 bases). Trimming took off 5 bases at V and 2 bases at J, with 9 bases between the two ends. Germline V CDR1 and CDR2: LNHDA, SQIVND (reference sequence). The CDR3 extends over 13 amino acids.

In DNA form, the CDR3 reads TGTGCCAGCAGCTTGGCCCGGGACTATGGCTACACCTTC. This gives the protein CASSLARDYGYTF. This chain joins TRBV5-4 and TRBJ1-2; D ambiguous. CDR1 and CDR2 from the germline V gene are SGHNT and YYREEE (reference sequence). The CDR3 is 13 residues long. With 0 bases removed from V and 3 bases from J, the gap between germline ends came to 6 bases. Full variable domain (missing parts from reference TRBV5-4 and TRBJ1-2): ETGVTQSPTHLIKTRGQQVTLRCSSQSGHNTVSWYQQALGQGPQFIFQYYREEENGRGNFPPRFSGLQFPNYSSELNVNALELDDSALYLCASSLARDYGYTFGSGTRLTVV.

The chain carries TRBV5-4 and TRBJ1-4; D is uncertain. Per germline, CDR1 SGHNT and CDR2 YYREEE (reference sequence). Trimming shortened V by 4 bases and J by 2 bases, and 12 bases separated the two germline ends. This CDR3 has 15 residues. CDR3 coding DNA: TGTGCCAGCAGCCAACGACATAATACTAATGAAAAACTGTTTTTT. Protein: CASSQRHNTNEKLFF.

The chain carries TRBV19 and TRBJ1-3, with no clear D. The CDR3 totals 14 residues. From germline, CDR1 is LNHDA and CDR2 SQIVND (reference sequence). Trimming stripped 4 bases from V and 0 bases from J, with 7 bases between. CDR3 sequence (DNA): TGTGCCAGTAGTAACCAAGCCTCTGGAAACACCATATATTTT. It encodes CASSNQASGNTIYF.

This clone was seen only once. The rearrangement joins TRBV5-1 to TRBJ1-1, with a weak D call TRBD1 (6 bases). Between the trimmed V and J ends, which lost 4 bases and 6 bases, there was a span of 13 bases. From germline, CDR1 is SGHRS and CDR2 YFSETQ. This CDR3 is built from 13 residues. The CDR3 region has the DNA TGCGCCAGCAGCCTTCCGGACAGACCTGAAGCTTTCTTT. Its protein is CASSLPDRPEAFF.

The rearrangement links TRBV4-3 to TRBJ2-2; TRBD1 agrees at 9 bases. The CDR3 loop spans 15 amino acids. J gave up 7 bases and V 3 bases, and 6 bases lay outside the gene matches. Germline CDR1 is LGHNA and CDR2 is YSLEER. CDR3 in DNA: TGCGCCAGCAGCCAGAACAGGGGGCGCGGCGGGGAGCTGTTTTTT. Protein product: CASSQNRGRGGELFF.

This chain links TRBV18 with TRBJ2-1; 12 nucleotides align to TRBD2. The CDR3 extends over 16 amino acids. With V trimmed by 3 bases and J by 4 bases, 4 bases remained unmatched. The germline V gene has CDR1 KGHSH and CDR2 LQKENI. The CDR3 reads CASSPFGLAGYNEQFF. CDR3 bases: TGTGCCAGCTCACCGTTTGGACTAGCGGGGTACAATGAGCAGTTCTTC.

The genes are TRBV7-2 and TRBJ2-7; 8 nucleotides align to TRBD1. Germline V gene lookup returns CDR1 SGHTA and CDR2 FQGNSA. Trimming at V came to 5 bases and at J to 4 bases, leaving 10 bases not matched to a gene. This CDR3 has 15 amino acids. The CDR3: CASSPDRVLAYEQYF. For the CDR3, the DNA is TGTGCCAGCAGCCCGGACAGGGTTCTGGCGTACGAGCAGTACTTC.

V usage is TRBV11-2 and J usage is TRBJ1-2; 9 bases are shared with TRBD1. V shed 3 bases and J 4 bases; nucleotides not matched to a gene: 0. Germline V lookup: CDR1 SGHAT, CDR2 FQNNGV. CDR3 length equals 13 residues. CDR3 residues: CASSLGQGYGYTF. For the CDR3, the DNA is TGTGCCAGCAGCTTGGGACAGGGCTATGGCTACACCTTC.

The gene calls are TRBV4-3 and TRBJ2-1; possible D gene TRBD1, 7 bases. The CDR3 consists of 18 residues. CDR1 is LGHNA, CDR2 YSLEER, per germline. Deletions cut 0 bases from V and 0 bases from J, with 15 bases between. The CDR3 region is CASSQEWAQGGSYNEQFF. As DNA, the CDR3 is TGCGCCAGCAGCCAAGAATGGGCCCAGGGGGGCTCCTACAATGAGCAGTTCTTC.

The rearrangement joins TRBV10-3 to TRBJ2-2, with 10 bases lining up with TRBD1. CDR3 size: 15 residues. V was pared by 6 bases and J by 6 bases, with 7 bases of the junction left unmatched. Germline V CDR1 and CDR2: ENHRY, SYGVKD. The CDR3 spells CAIRPGQGFAGELFF. The DNA of the CDR3 is TGTGCCATCAGGCCGGGACAGGGGTTCGCCGGGGAGCTGTTTTTT.

The chain carries TRBV6-5 and TRBJ1-5, with D unclear. Germline V CDR1 and CDR2: MNHEY, SVGAGI. This CDR3 is built from 15 residues. The V end lost 2 bases, the J end lost 4 bases, and 12 bases lay between the germline ends. CDR3 protein: CASSYAGATNQPQHF. The CDR3 DNA reads TGTGCCAGCAGTTACGCGGGAGCTACGAATCAGCCCCAGCATTTT.

The V call is TRBV5-5, the J call TRBJ2-2; perhaps TRBD1 as D (7 bases). In germline, CDR1 is SGHKS, CDR2 YYEKEE (reference sequence). The V end lost 5 bases, the J end lost 2 bases, and 13 bases lay between the germline ends. This CDR3 spans 15 amino acids. CDR3 amino acids: CASRGGTVNTGELFF. The CDR3 coding sequence is TGTGCCAGCAGGGGCGGGACAGTAAACACCGGGGAGCTGTTTTTT.

The genes are TRBV18 and TRBJ2-6; 8 bases align to TRBD1. The CDR3 extends over 18 amino acids. Germline CDR1 KGHSH, CDR2 LQKENI. With 3 bases clipped from V and 0 bases from J, the junction kept 7 bases outside the gene matches. The CDR3 region is CASSPRGQASSGANVLTF. The CDR3 coding sequence is TGTGCCAGCTCACCCCGGGGACAGGCAAGCTCTGGGGCCAACGTCCTGACTTTC. The full variable domain, rest sourced from reference TRBV18 and TRBJ2-6, is NAGVMQNPRHLVRRRGQEARLRCSPMKGHSHVYWYRQLPEEGLKFMVYLQKENIIDESGMPKERFSAEFPKEGPSILRIQQVVRGDSAAYFCASSPRGQASSGANVLTFGAGSRLTVL.

This chain joins TRBV6-2 or TRBV6-3 and TRBJ2-7; possible D gene TRBD2, 5 bases. V lost 6 bases, J lost 1 base, and 10 bases lay in between. Germline lookup yields CDR1 MNHEY and CDR2 SVGEGT. This CDR3 is 13 amino acids long. The CDR3 coding sequence is TGTGCCAGCAGCCCGGACTGGTCCTACGAGCAGTACTTC. Translated: CASSPDWSYEQYF.

The chain employs TRBV19 and TRBJ1-4; no clear D gene. The V end lost 4 bases, the J end lost 0 bases, and 9 bases lay between the germline ends. CDR3 size: 15 residues. CDR1 is LNHDA and CDR2 is SQIVND in the germline V gene (reference sequence). As DNA, the CDR3 is TGTGCCAGTAGTAACCCCGCAGCAACTAATGAAAAACTGTTTTTT. Its translation: CASSNPAATNEKLFF.

The chain recombines TRBV10-3 with TRBJ2-1; 16 bases are a match to TRBD2. V lost 8 bases, J lost 9 bases, and 7 bases stayed unmatched. The CDR3 spans 15 residues. CDR1 is ENHRY and CDR2 is SYGVKD in the germline V gene. The DNA for the CDR3 is TGTGCCATCGGATTCGGGACTAGCGGGGGGGGTGAGCAGTTCTTC. Its protein product is CAIGFGTSGGGEQFF.

The genes are TRBV18 and TRBJ2-1; no clear D. This CDR3 is built from 13 residues. Trimming cost V 1 base and J 5 bases, with 6 bases left between them. Germline V gives CDR1 KGHSH, CDR2 LQKENI. DNA of the CDR3: TGTGCCAGCTCACCACGGCAGAACAATGAGCAGTTCTTC. It is translated as CASSPRQNNEQFF.

This clone was observed a single time. The chain employs TRBV20-1 and TRBJ2-1; TRBD1 matches 8 bases. In germline, CDR1 is DFQATT, CDR2 SNEGSKA (reference sequence). The CDR3 runs 11 residues. Germline trimming cut 4 bases from V and 13 bases from J; bases unmatched to any gene: 6. CDR3 in DNA: TGCAGTGCTACCGGACAGGGAAACCAGTTCTTC. Translating it yields CSATGQGNQFF.

The rearrangement joins TRBV28 to TRBJ1-5, with D hard to call. Trimming removed 2 bases from V and 6 bases from J, with 5 bases in between. The germline CDR1 and CDR2 sequences are MDHEN and SYDVKM. The CDR3 is made up of 12 amino acids. The CDR3 is CASSLRGQPQHF. The CDR3 DNA follows: TGTGCCAGCAGTTTACGAGGTCAGCCCCAGCATTTT. The full variable domain, rest sourced from reference TRBV28 and TRBJ1-5, is DVKVTQSSRYLVKRTGEKVFLECVQDMDHENMFWYRQDPGLGLRLIYFSYDVKMKEKGDIPEGYSVSREKKERFSLILESASTNQTSMYLCASSLRGQPQHFGDGTRLSIL.

The chain combines TRBV6-5 with TRBJ1-6, with TRBD1 matching 7 bases. Per the germline V gene, CDR1 is MNHEY and CDR2 is SVGAGI. The CDR3 sequence is 13 residues long. V was clipped by 6 bases and J by 7 bases; unmatched bases: 3. The CDR3 protein is CASSQGENSPLHF. The CDR3 bases are TGTGCCAGCAGCCAGGGGGAGAATTCACCCCTCCACTTT.